This T cell receptor (beta chain) was sequenced during a study of regulatory T cells in long-lasting Graves disease. V lost 2 bases and J 8 bases, leaving 17 bases between the germline ends. The CDR3 is made up of 15 amino acids. Looked up from germline, CDR1 is SGHRS and CDR2 is YFSETQ. For TCR beta, libraries came from iRepertoire HTBI primers and Arm-PCR of CDR3 regions. One entry per CDR3 protein results from TCRdb running MiXCR on the multiplex PCR reads. The sample includes about 400,000 distinct CDR3 sequences, around 15% of them seen just once. Described time point: newly diagnosed GD, antithyroid drugs for less than 3 months. Construction of the TCR library relied on RNA isolated from PBMCs. The data were also submitted as part of a second study, on T cells in Graves' hyperthyroidism and ophthalmopathy.

The input for sequencing was peripheral blood mononuclear cells (PBMCs), taken at new diagnosis, from a patient treated with antithyroid drugs. The chain couples TRBV5-1 to TRBJ2-1; the D gene could be TRBD1 or TRBD2 (5 bases each). The clonotype originates from a woman younger than 35 with Graves disease. In nucleotides, the CDR3 is TGCGCCAGCAGCTTTCGGGACCCCCTGGGGGATGAGCAGTTCTTC. Encoded protein: CASSFRDPLGDEQFF.